The 13 T cell receptor beta chains below all came from one sample that was sequenced in a study of liver allograft versus peripheral blood T cells. On the study more broadly: Comparisons were made between T cell receptor repertoires found in transplanted livers and those circulating in recipients' peripheral blood.

TCRdb used MiXCR to reprocess the reads, holding one entry per CDR3 protein. The sample comprises about 7,300 distinct CDR3 sequences, approximately 17% of which are singletons, and 1.4% rests with the top ten. Receptors were obtained from a human patient who had a liver transplant. Among the T cells, some may be from the graft donor.

By share of the sample, this clonotype is medium-sized. V usage is TRBV5-4 and J usage is TRBJ1-1; the D gene is possibly TRBD1 (6 bases). The CDR3 contains 14 residues. V gave up 2 bases and J gave up 3 bases, with 11 bases separating them. Germline loops: CDR1 SGHNT, CDR2 YYREEE (reference sequence). CDR3 sequence reads: CASSFRGWDTEAFF. DNA for the CDR3: TGTGCCAGCAGCTTTAGGGGGTGGGACACTGAAGCTTTCTTT.

This clonotype was seen more than once but under ten times. This chain connects TRBV19 to TRBJ2-6; 7 nucleotides line up with TRBD2. V dropped 1 base and J dropped 0; count of bases not matched to a gene: 9. The CDR3 has 19 amino acids. Germline assignment: CDR1 LNHDA and CDR2 SQIVND (reference sequence). CDR3 sequence: CASSIGPWTRGSGANVLTF. CDR3 DNA sequence: TGTGCCAGTAGTATAGGGCCATGGACTAGGGGCTCTGGGGCCAACGTCCTGACTTTC.

This clonotype is termed medium-sized. The CDR3 region has the DNA TGTGCCAGCAGTGACGACAGGGCGAACACTGAAGCTTTCTTT. Residues: CASSDDRANTEAFF. J is TRBJ1-1 and V is TRBV27, with 7 bases aligning to TRBD1. J was trimmed by 1 base and V by 5 bases; bases with no gene match: 4. Germline V CDR1 and CDR2: MNHEY, SMNVEV (reference sequence). CDR3 length: 14 residues.

By sample share, this clonotype is medium-sized. The chain combines TRBV30 with TRBJ1-1; TRBD1 might be the D (5 bases). V was cut by 0 bases and J by 1 base, with 12 bases left in between. This CDR3 is 15 amino acids long. Per germline, CDR1 GTSNPN and CDR2 SVGIG (reference sequence). The CDR3 sequence is CAWSVGETWNTEAFF. The CDR3 nucleotides are TGTGCCTGGAGTGTAGGGGAGACATGGAACACTGAAGCTTTCTTT.

The table lists this clonotype with many counts. This sequence joins TRBV7-9 and TRBJ1-1; the match to TRBD1 covers 7 bases. The V and J ends lost 1 base and 10 bases, in that order; junction bases with no gene match: 6. Germline V gene sequence: CDR1 SEHNR, CDR2 FQNEAQ (reference sequence). CDR3 size: 13 residues. DNA of the CDR3: TGTGCCAGCAGCTTAGGGGACAGCAATCGAGCTTTCTTT. Its translation is CASSLGDSNRAFF.

This clonotype was counted many times. The genes are TRBV11-3 and TRBJ2-2, with 7 bases that match TRBD1. The V gene end was trimmed by 4 bases and the J gene end by 3 bases; junction bases not matched to a gene: 8. The CDR3 spans 16 residues. CDR1 is SGHNT and CDR2 is YENEEA in the germline V gene. The CDR3 reads CASSSNDREDTGELFF. The CDR3 DNA follows: TGTGCCAGCAGCTCGAACGACAGGGAAGACACCGGGGAGCTGTTTTTT.

Relative to its sample, this clonotype is medium-sized. The V call is TRBV10-3, the J call TRBJ1-2; D may be TRBD1 (5 bases). V dropped 6 bases and J dropped 8 bases, with 10 bases sitting between them. CDR1 and CDR2 (germline): ENHRY, SYGVKD. The CDR3 length is 11 residues. The CDR3 coding sequence is TGTGCCATCAGCCAAGAGGGGGGCTACACCTTC. Its protein is CAISQEGGYTF.

This clonotype was detected only a few times. This rearrangement joins TRBV6-9 to TRBJ2-7; D uncertain. This CDR3 contains 15 residues. Trimming shortened V by 0 bases and J by 0 bases, and 9 bases separated the two germline ends. Per germline, CDR1 MNHGY and CDR2 SVAAGI. The CDR3 DNA reads TGTGCCAGCAGTTATTCGGAGCAGGACTCCTACGAGCAGTACTTC. Translation gives CASSYSEQDSYEQYF.

The chain combines TRBV12-3 or TRBV12-4 with TRBJ1-1; D is uncertain. This CDR3 has 13 amino acids. Trimming left V 6 bases short and J 2 bases short, with 10 bases between. The CDR3 reads CASRETGNTEAFF. As DNA, the CDR3 is TGTGCCAGCAGAGAGACCGGAAACACTGAAGCTTTCTTT.

The chain carries TRBV2 and TRBJ1-5; D perhaps matches TRBD1 (5 bases). The germline gives CDR1 SNHLY, CDR2 FYNNEI. CDR3 size: 16 residues. With 1 base removed from V and 2 bases from J, the gap between germline ends came to 12 bases. The chain's CDR3 is CASSEGGAGRNQPQHF. The CDR3 DNA is TGTGCCAGCAGTGAAGGAGGGGCAGGCCGCAATCAGCCCCAGCATTTT. Combining the CDR3 with reference TRBV2 and TRBJ1-5 gives the whole variable domain EPEVTQTPSHQVTQMGQEVILRCVPISNHLYFYWYRQILGQKVEFLVSFYNNEISEKSEIFDDQFSVERPDGSNFTLKIRSTKLEDSAMYFCASSEGGAGRNQPQHFGDGTRLSIL.

This clonotype qualifies as medium-sized (0.01 to 0.1%). The J gene is TRBJ1-2, the V gene TRBV7-2; 7 bases line up with TRBD1. The V segment lost 5 bases and the J segment 8 bases; nucleotides outside the gene matches: 11. Germline assignment: CDR1 SGHTA and CDR2 FQGNSA. The CDR3 is made up of 14 amino acids. The CDR3 coding sequence is TGTGCCAGCAGCCTCAATACAGGGGAGTTCGGCTACACCTTC. Translated, it gives CASSLNTGEFGYTF.

This clonotype is medium-sized in the sample. The V call is TRBV7-2, the J call TRBJ2-7; 8 nucleotides align to TRBD1. The V gene end was trimmed by 1 base and the J gene end by 4 bases; junction bases not matched to a gene: 6. Germline V CDR1 and CDR2: SGHTA, FQGNSA. The CDR3 spans 15 residues. CDR3 nucleotide sequence: TGTGCCAGCAGCTTAGATCCAGGGGGCAGTTACGAGCAGTACTTC. Its translation: CASSLDPGGSYEQYF. The entire variable domain, with the rest obtained from reference TRBV7-2 and TRBJ2-7, is as follows: GAGVSQSPSNKVTEKGKDVELRCDPISGHTALYWYRQSLGQGLEFLIYFQGNSAPDKSGLPSDRFSAERTGGSVSTLTIQRTQQEDSAVYLCASSLDPGGSYEQYFGPGTRLTVT.

This clonotype was counted only a few times. The chain links TRBV7-9 to TRBJ1-2, with D uncertain. Deletions cut 3 bases from V and 8 bases from J, with 25 bases between. Germline V gives CDR1 SEHNR, CDR2 FQNEAQ (reference sequence). There are 17 residues in the CDR3. The CDR3 reads CASSFAGVAALGRGYTF. The CDR3 nucleotides are TGTGCCAGCAGCTTCGCTGGGGTCGCAGCCTTAGGAAGGGGCTACACCTTC.